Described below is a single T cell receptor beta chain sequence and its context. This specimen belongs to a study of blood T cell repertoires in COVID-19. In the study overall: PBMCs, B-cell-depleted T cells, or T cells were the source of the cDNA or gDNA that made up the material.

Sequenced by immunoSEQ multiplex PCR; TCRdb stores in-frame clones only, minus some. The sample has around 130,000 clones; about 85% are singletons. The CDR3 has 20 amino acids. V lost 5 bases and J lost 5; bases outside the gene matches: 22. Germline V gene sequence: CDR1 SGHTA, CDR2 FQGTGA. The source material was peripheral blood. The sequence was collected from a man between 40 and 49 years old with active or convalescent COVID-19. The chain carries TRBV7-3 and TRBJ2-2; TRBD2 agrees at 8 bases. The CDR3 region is CASSHPGLVQKKGWTGELFF. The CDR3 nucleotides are TGTGCCAGCAGCCACCCGGGACTAGTACAGAAAAAGGGTTGGACCGGGGAGCTGTTTTTT.